The T cell receptor beta chain under discussion was sequenced for a study of technical replicates of blood from a few donors. TCRdb's table, derived via immunoSEQ multiplex PCR, lists solely in-frame clones and lacks some. The table has 56,000 or so clones, approximately 92% seen once. The source material was PBMCs. This clonotype was obtained from a human donor in good health. Some clones in this sample may be carry-over from other donors' samples.

CDR3: CASSLGGGSTDTQYF. CDR3 in DNA: TGTGCCAGCAGCTTGGGGGGAGGGAGCACAGATACGCAGTATTTT. The J gene is TRBJ2-3, the V gene TRBV11-2, with 7 positions matching TRBD2. Germline lookup yields CDR1 SGHAT and CDR2 FQNNGV. CDR3 length: 15 residues. V trimming: 3 bases; J trimming: 0 bases; junction bases outside the gene matches: 3.